This paragraph reports one T cell receptor (beta chain). These data originate in a study of identical twins. This CDR3 has 15 amino acids. V lost 0 bases, J lost 1 base, and 9 bases lay in between. The germline V gene encodes CDR1 SGHTA and CDR2 FQGTGA. cDNA molecules carried unique molecular identifiers, and template switching added a universal primer site. One entry per CDR3 protein, called by TCRdb with MiXCR from the 5' RACE reads. Found here are about 530,000 distinct CDR3 sequences, about 22% of them singletons; the top ten hold approximately 0.49%. The data were also submitted as part of a second study, on yellow fever vaccine responses in identical twins.

The specimen sequenced was CD4+ T cells sorted from blood. This receptor was identified in a woman younger than 35 in good health. The V gene is TRBV7-3, the J gene TRBJ1-1; possibly TRBD1 for D (5 bases). In DNA form, the CDR3 reads TGTGCCAGCAGCTTAACGGGGGAGGGGAACACTGAAGCTTTCTTT. As protein: CASSLTGEGNTEAFF. Looking up the rest from reference TRBV7-3 and TRBJ1-1 gives the full variable domain: GAGVSQTPSNKVTEKGKYVELRCDPISGHTALYWYRQSLGQGPEFLIYFQGTGAADDSGLPNDRFFAVRPEGSVSTLKIQRTERGDSAVYLCASSLTGEGNTEAFFGQGTRLTVV.